The clone carrying this T cell receptor beta chain was detected once. Germline CDR1 MDHEN, CDR2 SYDVKM. The CDR3 runs to 12 residues. The V end lost 6 bases, the J end lost 11 bases, and 16 bases lay between the germline ends. The sample comes from a study of blood T cell repertoires in COVID-19. Overall study context: PBMCs, B-cell-depleted T cells, or T cells were the source of the cDNA or gDNA that made up the material.

The Seattle site enrolled patients during active infection and followed them longitudinally. Using immunoSEQ multiplex PCR, the repertoire was profiled, and TCRdb retains in-frame clones only, with some absent. The data contain some 290,000 clones, 85% to 90% of them seen just once; the ten biggest clones take up around 12%. Sequenced sample: peripheral blood. The rearrangement links TRBV28 to TRBJ1-1, with D hard to call. The origin of this receptor is a woman younger than 45 with COVID-19, enrolled during active disease. Here the CDR3 reads CASSNPGNWAFF. CDR3 DNA sequence: TGTGCCAGCAGCAATCCGGGAAACTGGGCTTTCTTT.